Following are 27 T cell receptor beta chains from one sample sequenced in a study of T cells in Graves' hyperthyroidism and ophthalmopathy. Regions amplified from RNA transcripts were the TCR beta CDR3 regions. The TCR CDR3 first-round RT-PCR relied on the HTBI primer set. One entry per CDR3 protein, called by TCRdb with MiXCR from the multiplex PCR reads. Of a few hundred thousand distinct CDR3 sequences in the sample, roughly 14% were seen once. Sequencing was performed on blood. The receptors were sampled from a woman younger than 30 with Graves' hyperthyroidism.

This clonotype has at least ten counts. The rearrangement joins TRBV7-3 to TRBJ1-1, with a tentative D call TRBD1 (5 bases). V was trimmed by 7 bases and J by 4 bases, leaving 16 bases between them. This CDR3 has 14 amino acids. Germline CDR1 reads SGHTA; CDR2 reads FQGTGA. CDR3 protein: CASTSGGFATEAFF. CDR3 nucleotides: TGTGCCAGCACCTCGGGGGGTTTTGCCACTGAAGCTTTCTTT.

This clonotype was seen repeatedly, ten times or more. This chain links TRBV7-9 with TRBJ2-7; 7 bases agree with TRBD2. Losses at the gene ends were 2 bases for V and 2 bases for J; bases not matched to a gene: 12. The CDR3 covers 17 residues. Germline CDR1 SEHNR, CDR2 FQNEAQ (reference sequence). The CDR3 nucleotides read TGTGCCAGCAGCTTAAAGGAATGGCGGGAGTACCCCTACGAGCAGTACGTC. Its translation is CASSLKEWREYPYEQYV.

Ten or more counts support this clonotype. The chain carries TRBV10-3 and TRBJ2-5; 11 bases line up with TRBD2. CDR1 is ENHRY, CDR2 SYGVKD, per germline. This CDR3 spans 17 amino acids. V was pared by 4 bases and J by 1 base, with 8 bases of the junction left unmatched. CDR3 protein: CAISAPVTSGTQETQYF. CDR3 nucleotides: TGTGCCATCAGTGCGCCCGTGACTAGCGGGACCCAAGAGACCCAGTACTTC.

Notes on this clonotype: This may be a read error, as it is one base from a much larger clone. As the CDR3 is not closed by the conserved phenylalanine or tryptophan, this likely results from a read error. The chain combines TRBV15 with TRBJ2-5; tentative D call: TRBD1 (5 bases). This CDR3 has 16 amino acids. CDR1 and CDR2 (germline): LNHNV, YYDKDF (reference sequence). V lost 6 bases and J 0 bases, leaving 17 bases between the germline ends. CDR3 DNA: TGTGCCACCAGGGAGCAGGCAGGGTCGTACCAAGAGACCCAGTACCTC. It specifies CATREQAGSYQETQYL.

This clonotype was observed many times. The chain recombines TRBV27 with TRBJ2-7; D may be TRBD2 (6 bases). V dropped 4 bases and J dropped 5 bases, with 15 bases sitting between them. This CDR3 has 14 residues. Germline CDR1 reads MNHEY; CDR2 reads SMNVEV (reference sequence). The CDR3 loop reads CASSSGRSGNEQYV. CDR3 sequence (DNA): TGTGCCAGCAGTTCGGGGAGGTCCGGGAACGAGCAGTACGTC.

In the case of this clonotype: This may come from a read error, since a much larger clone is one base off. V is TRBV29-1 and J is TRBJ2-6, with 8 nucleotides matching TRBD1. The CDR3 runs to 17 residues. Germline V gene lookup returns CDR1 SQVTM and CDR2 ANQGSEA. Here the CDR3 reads CSVTRDRTPSRANVLTF. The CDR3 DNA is TGCAGCGTCACACGGGACAGGACACCCTCTAGGGCCAACGTCCTGACTTTC.

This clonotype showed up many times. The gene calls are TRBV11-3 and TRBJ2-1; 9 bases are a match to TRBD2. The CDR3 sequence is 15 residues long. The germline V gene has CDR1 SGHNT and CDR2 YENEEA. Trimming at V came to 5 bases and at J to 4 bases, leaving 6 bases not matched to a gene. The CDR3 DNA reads TGTGCCAGCAGCGGGGGTCTAGCGGGATACAATGAGCAGTTCTTC. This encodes CASSGGLAGYNEQFF.

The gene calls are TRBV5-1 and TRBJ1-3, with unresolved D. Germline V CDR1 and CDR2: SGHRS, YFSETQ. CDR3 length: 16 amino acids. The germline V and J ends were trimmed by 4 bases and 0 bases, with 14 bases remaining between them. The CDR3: CASSTGSLSSGNTIYF. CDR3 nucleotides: TGCGCCAGCAGCACCGGGTCGTTGAGCTCTGGAAACACCATATATTTT. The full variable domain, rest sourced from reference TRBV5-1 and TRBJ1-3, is KAGVTQTPRYLIKTRGQQVTLSCSPISGHRSVSWYQQTPGQGLQFLFEYFSETQRNKGNFPGRFSGRQFSNSRSEMNVSTLELGDSALYLCASSTGSLSSGNTIYFGEGSWLTVV.

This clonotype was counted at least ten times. This CDR3 reads CATSDEFYNEQFF. The CDR3 DNA reads as TGTGCCACCAGTGACGAATTCTACAATGAGCAGTTCTTC. The rearrangement links TRBV24-1 to TRBJ2-1; D gene uncertain. The germline gives CDR1 KGHDR, CDR2 SFDVKD. Trimming pared 4 bases from V and 3 bases from J, leaving 6 bases between. This CDR3 region has 13 residues.

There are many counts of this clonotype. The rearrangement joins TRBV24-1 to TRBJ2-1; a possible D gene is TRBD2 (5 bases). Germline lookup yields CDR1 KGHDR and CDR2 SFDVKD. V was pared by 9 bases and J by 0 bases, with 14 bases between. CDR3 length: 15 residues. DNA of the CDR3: TGTGCCACCGAGGGAAGTAGATCCTCCTACAATGAGCAGTTCTTC. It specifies CATEGSRSSYNEQFF.

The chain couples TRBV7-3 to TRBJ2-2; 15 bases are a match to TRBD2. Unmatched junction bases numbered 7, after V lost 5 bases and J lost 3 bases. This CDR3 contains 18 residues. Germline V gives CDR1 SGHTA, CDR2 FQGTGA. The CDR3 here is CASSPGLAGGDDTGELFF. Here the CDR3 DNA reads TGTGCCAGCAGCCCCGGACTAGCGGGAGGGGACGACACCGGGGAGCTGTTTTTT. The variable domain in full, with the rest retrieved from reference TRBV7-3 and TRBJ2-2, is GAGVSQTPSNKVTEKGKYVELRCDPISGHTALYWYRQSLGQGPEFLIYFQGTGAADDSGLPNDRFFAVRPEGSVSTLKIQRTERGDSAVYLCASSPGLAGGDDTGELFFGEGSRLTVL.

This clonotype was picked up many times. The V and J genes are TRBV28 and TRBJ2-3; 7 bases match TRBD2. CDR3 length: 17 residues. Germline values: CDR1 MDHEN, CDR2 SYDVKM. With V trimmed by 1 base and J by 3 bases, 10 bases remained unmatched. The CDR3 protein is CASSLFRAGEVTDTQYF. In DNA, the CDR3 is TGTGCCAGCAGTTTATTTAGGGCGGGAGAGGTGACAGATACGCAGTATTTT. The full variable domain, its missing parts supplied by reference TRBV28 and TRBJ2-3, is DVKVTQSSRYLVKRTGEKVFLECVQDMDHENMFWYRQDPGLGLRLIYFSYDVKMKEKGDIPEGYSVSREKKERFSLILESASTNQTSMYLCASSLFRAGEVTDTQYFGPGTRLTVL.

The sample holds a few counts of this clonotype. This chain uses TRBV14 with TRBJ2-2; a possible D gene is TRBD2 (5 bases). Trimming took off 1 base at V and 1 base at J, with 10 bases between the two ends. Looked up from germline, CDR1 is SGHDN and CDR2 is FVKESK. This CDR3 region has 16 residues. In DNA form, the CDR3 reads TGTGCCAGCAGCCAAGGACGAGCGGTGAACACCGGGGAGCTGTTTTTT. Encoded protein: CASSQGRAVNTGELFF.

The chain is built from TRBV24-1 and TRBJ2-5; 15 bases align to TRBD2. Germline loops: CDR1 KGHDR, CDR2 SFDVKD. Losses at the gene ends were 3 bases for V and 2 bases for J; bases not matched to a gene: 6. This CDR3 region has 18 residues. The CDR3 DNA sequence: TGTGCCACCAGTGATCCAGGACTAGCGGGAGGGCGGCAAGAGACCCAGTACTTC. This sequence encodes CATSDPGLAGGRQETQYF.

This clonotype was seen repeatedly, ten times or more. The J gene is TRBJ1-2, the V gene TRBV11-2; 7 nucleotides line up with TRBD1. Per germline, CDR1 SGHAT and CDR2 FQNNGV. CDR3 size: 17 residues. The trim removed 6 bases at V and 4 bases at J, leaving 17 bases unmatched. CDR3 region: CASRSSDSTQGLYGYTF. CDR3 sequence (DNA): TGTGCCAGCAGATCGTCCGATAGCACACAGGGGCTCTATGGCTACACCTTC.

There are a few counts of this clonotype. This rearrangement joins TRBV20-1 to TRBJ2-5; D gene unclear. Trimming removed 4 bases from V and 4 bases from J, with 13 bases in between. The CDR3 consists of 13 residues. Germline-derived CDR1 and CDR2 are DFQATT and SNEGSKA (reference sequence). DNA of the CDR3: TGCAGTGCTATGGCCGGCTATTTAGAGACCCAGTACTTC. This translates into CSAMAGYLETQYF.

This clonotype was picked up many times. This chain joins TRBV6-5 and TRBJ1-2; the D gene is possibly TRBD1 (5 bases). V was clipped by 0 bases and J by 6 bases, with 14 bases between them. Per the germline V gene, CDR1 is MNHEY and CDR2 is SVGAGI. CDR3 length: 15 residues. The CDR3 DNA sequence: TGTGCCAGCAGTTACTCAACCCGGGGGGAAGATGGCTACACCTTC. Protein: CASSYSTRGEDGYTF.

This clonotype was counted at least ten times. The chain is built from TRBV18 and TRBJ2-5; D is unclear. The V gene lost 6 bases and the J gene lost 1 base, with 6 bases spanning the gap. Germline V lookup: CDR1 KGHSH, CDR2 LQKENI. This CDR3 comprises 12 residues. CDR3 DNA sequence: TGTGCCAGCTCGGGCAGCCAAGAGACCCAGTACTTC. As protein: CASSGSQETQYF.

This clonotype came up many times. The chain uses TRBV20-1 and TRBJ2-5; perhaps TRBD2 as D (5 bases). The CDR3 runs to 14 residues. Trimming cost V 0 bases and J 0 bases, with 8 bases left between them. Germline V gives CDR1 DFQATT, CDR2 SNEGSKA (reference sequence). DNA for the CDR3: TGCAGTGCTAGAGACCGGGAATACCAAGAGACCCAGTACTTC. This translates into CSARDREYQETQYF.

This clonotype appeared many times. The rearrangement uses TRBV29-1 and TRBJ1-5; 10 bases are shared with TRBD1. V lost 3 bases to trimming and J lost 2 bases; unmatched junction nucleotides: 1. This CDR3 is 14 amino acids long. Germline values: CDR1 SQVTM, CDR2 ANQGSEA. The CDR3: CSVETGGGNQPQHF. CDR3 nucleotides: TGCAGCGTTGAGACAGGGGGCGGCAATCAGCCCCAGCATTTT.

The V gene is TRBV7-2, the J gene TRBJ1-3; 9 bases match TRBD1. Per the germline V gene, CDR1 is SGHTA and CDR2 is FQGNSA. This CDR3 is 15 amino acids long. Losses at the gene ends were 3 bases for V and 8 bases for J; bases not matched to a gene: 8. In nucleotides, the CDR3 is TGTGCCAGCAGCTTGTATACAGGGGGCATAGACACCATATATTTT. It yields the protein CASSLYTGGIDTIYF.

The CDR3 here is CASYTTSALGQETQYF. DNA of the CDR3: TGTGCCAGCTACACGACTAGCGCACTGGGGCAAGAGACCCAGTACTTC. The chain is built from TRBV7-9 and TRBJ2-5; 8 bases are shared with TRBD2. The CDR3 extends over 16 amino acids. J was trimmed by 2 bases and V by 8 bases; bases with no gene match: 13. From germline, CDR1 is SEHNR and CDR2 FQNEAQ (reference sequence).

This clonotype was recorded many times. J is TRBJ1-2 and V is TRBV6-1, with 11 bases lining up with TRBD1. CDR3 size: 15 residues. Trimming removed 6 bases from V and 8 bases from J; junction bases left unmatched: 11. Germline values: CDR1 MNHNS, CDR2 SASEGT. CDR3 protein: CASSSRDRGGGGYTF. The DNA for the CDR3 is TGTGCCAGCAGCTCTCGGGACAGGGGGGGAGGAGGCTACACCTTC.

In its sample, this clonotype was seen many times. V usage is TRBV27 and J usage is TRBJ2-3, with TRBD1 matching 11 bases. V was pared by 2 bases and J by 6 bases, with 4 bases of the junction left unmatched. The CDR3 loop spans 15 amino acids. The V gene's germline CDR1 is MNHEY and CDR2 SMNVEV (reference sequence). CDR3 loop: CASSLTWTGGDTQYF. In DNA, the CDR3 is TGTGCCAGCAGTTTAACATGGACAGGGGGCGATACGCAGTATTTT.

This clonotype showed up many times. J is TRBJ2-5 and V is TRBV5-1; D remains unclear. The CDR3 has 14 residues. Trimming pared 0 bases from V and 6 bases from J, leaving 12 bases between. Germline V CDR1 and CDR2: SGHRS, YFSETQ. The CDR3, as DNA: TGCGCCAGCAGCTTGGAGGGCAGGTGGCAGACCCAGTACTTC. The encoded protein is CASSLEGRWQTQYF. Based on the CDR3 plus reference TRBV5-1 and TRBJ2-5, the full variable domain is KAGVTQTPRYLIKTRGQQVTLSCSPISGHRSVSWYQQTPGQGLQFLFEYFSETQRNKGNFPGRFSGRQFSNSRSEMNVSTLELGDSALYLCASSLEGRWQTQYFGPGTRLLVL.

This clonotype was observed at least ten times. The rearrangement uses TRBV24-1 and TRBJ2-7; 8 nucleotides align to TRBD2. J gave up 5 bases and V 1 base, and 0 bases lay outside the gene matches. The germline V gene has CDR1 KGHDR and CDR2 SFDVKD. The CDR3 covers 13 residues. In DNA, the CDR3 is TGTGCCACCAGTGATTTAGCGGGGGACGAGCAGTACGTC. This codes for CATSDLAGDEQYV.

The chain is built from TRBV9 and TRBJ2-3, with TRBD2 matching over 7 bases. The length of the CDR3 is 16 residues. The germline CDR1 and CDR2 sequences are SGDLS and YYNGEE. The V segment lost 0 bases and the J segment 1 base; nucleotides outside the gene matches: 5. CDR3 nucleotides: TGTGCCAGCAGCGTAGTGGCGGGAGCTCGCACAGATACGCAGTATTTT. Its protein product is CASSVVAGARTDTQYF.